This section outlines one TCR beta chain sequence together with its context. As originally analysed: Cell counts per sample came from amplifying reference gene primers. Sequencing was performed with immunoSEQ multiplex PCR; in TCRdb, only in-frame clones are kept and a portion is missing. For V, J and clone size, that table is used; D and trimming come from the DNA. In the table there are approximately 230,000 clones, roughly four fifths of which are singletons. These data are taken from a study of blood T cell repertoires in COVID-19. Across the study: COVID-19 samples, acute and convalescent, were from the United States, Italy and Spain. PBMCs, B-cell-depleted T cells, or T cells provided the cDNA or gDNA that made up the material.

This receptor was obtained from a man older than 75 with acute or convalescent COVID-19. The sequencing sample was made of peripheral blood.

As DNA, the CDR3 is TGTGCCAGCAGTGAGAGCCAAATACAGGGGGCGCACGGCTACACCTTC. Its protein product is CASSESQIQGAHGYTF. The J gene is TRBJ1-2, the V gene TRBV2; TRBD1 agrees at 9 bases. The trim removed 3 bases at V and 8 bases at J, leaving 13 bases unmatched. The germline gives CDR1 SNHLY, CDR2 FYNNEI. This CDR3 comprises 16 residues.